The 8 T cell receptor beta chains in this list originate from one sample, sequenced in a study of blood T cell repertoires in COVID-19. TCRdb's copy holds only in-frame clones and misses some; the assay was immunoSEQ multiplex PCR. The top ten hold about 10% of the sample, which has 75,000 or so clones, more than 75% seen once. Sequencing was performed on peripheral blood. The receptors originated from a man in his sixties with acute or convalescent COVID-19.

A note on this clone: One junction end disagrees with the germline gene, perhaps due to a read error. J is TRBJ2-5 and V is TRBV7-7; TRBD1 aligns across 9 bases. Looked up from germline, CDR1 is SSHAT and CDR2 is FNYEAQ (reference sequence). This CDR3 contains 17 residues. The CDR3 bases are TGTGCTAGCAGCTTAAGGTTGTCCGGGACAGGGCGGGAGACCCAGTACTTC. Protein product: CASSLRLSGTGRETQYF.

With regard to this clone: One end of the junction does not line up with germline, which may come from a read error. V gene TRBV3-1 (or the pseudogene TRBV3-2) combines with J gene TRBJ1-3, with TRBD1 identical over 7 bases. The CDR3 length is 17 residues. Germline CDR1 and CDR2: LGHDT and YNNKEL (reference sequence). The CDR3: CASSPQQGQTSGSTIYF. The CDR3 coding sequence is TGTGCCAGCAGCCCCCAACAGGGACAGACCTCTGGAAGCACCATATATTTT.

The rearrangement uses TRBV6-5 and TRBJ1-1; D might be TRBD1 (5 bases). The V end lost 2 bases, the J end lost 2 bases, and 9 bases lay between the germline ends. The CDR3 sequence is 14 residues long. The germline gives CDR1 MNHEY, CDR2 SVGAGI. The CDR3 protein is CASSYRGGNTEAFF. DNA of the CDR3: TGTGCCAGCAGTTACCGGGGGGGAAACACTGAAGCTTTCTTT.

This chain uses TRBV19 with TRBJ1-1; the D gene is possibly TRBD1 (6 bases). The CDR3 loop spans 17 amino acids. V lost 2 bases and J lost 1, with 17 bases in between. CDR1 is LNHDA, CDR2 SQIVND, per germline (reference sequence). DNA for the CDR3: TGTGCCAGTAGTATACTGGGCAGGGGATCTTCGAACACTGAAGCTTTCTTT. Encoded protein: CASSILGRGSSNTEAFF. The variable domain in full, completed from reference TRBV19 and TRBJ1-1, reads DGGITQSPKYLFRKEGQNVTLSCEQNLNHDAMYWYRQDPGQGLRLIYYSQIVNDFQKGDIAEGYSVSREKKESFPLTVTSAQKNPTAFYLCASSILGRGSSNTEAFFGQGTRLTVV.

This rearrangement joins TRBV12-3 or TRBV12-4 to TRBJ1-2; no firm D call. The CDR3 has 13 residues. V dropped 5 bases and J dropped 8 bases, with 15 bases sitting between them. CDR3 in DNA: TGTGCCAGCAGTCCTCGGGAGGGTCAAGGCTACACCTTC. Encoded protein: CASSPREGQGYTF.

A few counts support this clone. This CDR3 is CSVDRGDEQFF. CDR3 in DNA: TGCAGCGTTGATAGGGGCGATGAGCAGTTCTTC. The chain combines TRBV29-1 with TRBJ2-1; D possibly corresponds to TRBD1 (5 bases). The germline V and J ends were trimmed by 3 bases and 8 bases, with 8 bases remaining between them. Per germline, CDR1 SQVTM and CDR2 ANQGSEA. CDR3 length: 11 amino acids.

V gene TRBV28 combines with J gene TRBJ2-7, with TRBD2 as a possible D gene (5 bases). Germline-derived CDR1 and CDR2 are MDHEN and SYDVKM. V was pared by 7 bases and J by 3 bases, with 25 bases between. The CDR3 has 17 residues. Here the CDR3 DNA reads TGTGCCAGCACCCAAAGGCCCGGCGGCGTGGGGAGCTACGAGCAGTACTTC. Its protein product is CASTQRPGGVGSYEQYF.

V gene TRBV28 combines with J gene TRBJ1-4, with 11 bases identical to TRBD1. This CDR3 region has 15 residues. CDR1 and CDR2 (germline): MDHEN, SYDVKM. V gave up 6 bases and J gave up 2 bases; unmatched junction bases: 2. The CDR3 DNA is TGTGCCAGCAGGGGACAGGGGGGTACTAATGAAAAACTGTTTTTT. This encodes CASRGQGGTNEKLFF.